This T cell receptor (beta chain) originates from a study of blood T cell repertoires in COVID-19. Study-level information: Donors in the United States, Italy and Spain gave samples during acute or convalescent COVID-19. In each case, the material was cDNA or gDNA derived from T cells, B-cell-depleted T cells, or PBMCs.

In the authors' workflow: Reference gene primer amplification gave estimated nucleated cell counts. Libraries were prepared by immunoSEQ multiplex PCR; TCRdb keeps only in-frame clonotypes and omits some of them. The V and J calls and clone size were taken over from that table, and D and trimming were inferred from the DNA. The table records 150,000 to 200,000 clones, 86% of them present only once. Germline V gene lookup returns CDR1 MNHEY and CDR2 SMNVEV (reference sequence). Trimming stripped 0 bases from V and 1 base from J, with 4 bases between. CDR3 size: 14 residues. The V and J genes are TRBV27 and TRBJ1-5, with D uncertain. This clonotype originated in a man aged 50 to 60 with active or convalescent COVID-19. Sequenced: peripheral blood. The CDR3 reads CASSLSRSNQPQHF. Written as DNA, the CDR3 is TGTGCCAGCAGTTTATCGAGGAGCAATCAGCCCCAGCATTTT.